The next 5 T cell receptor beta chains were all read from a single sample in a study of blood T cell repertoires in COVID-19 (dated by TCRdb to 2020 to 2021). Library construction relied on the immunoSEQ multiplex PCR assay. TCRdb took over this immuneACCESS table, retaining in-frame rearrangements with V and J assigned. Such tables are incomplete; in checked studies, under half of the missing clones stem from an unresolved V gene, and the remainder is unexplained. This sample gives some 130,000 clones in total; more than 75% of them show up just once. The ten largest clonotypes hold about 12% of the sample. Input material: peripheral blood. The receptors here all came from a man older than 75 with acute or convalescent COVID-19.

The genes are TRBV5-1 and TRBJ2-7, with 9 bases that match TRBD1. V shed 2 bases, J shed 3 bases, and the junction held 6 bases outside the gene matches. The CDR3 is made up of 15 amino acids. Germline V CDR1 and CDR2: SGHRS, YFSETQ. The CDR3 DNA follows: TGCGCCAGCAGCTTAACCGGGACAGGGTTCTACGAGCAGTACTTC. Translated, it gives CASSLTGTGFYEQYF.

This clone was detected only a few times. The chain combines TRBV4-3 with TRBJ2-3, with TRBD2 as a possible D gene (6 bases). The CDR3 spans 15 residues. Trimming took 1 base from V and 6 from J, leaving 14 bases between them. Germline V gives CDR1 LGHNA, CDR2 YSLEER. The chain's CDR3 is CASSQGGLGGDTQYF. CDR3 coding DNA: TGCGCCAGCAGCCAAGGAGGGTTAGGAGGGGATACGCAGTATTTT.

The chain joins TRBV19 to TRBJ1-5; D not resolved. V was clipped by 5 bases and J by 6 bases, with 8 bases between them. Germline-derived CDR1 and CDR2 are LNHDA and SQIVND (reference sequence). This CDR3 region has 12 residues. This CDR3 is CASSSSFQPQHF. In DNA, the CDR3 is TGTGCCAGTAGTTCTTCTTTTCAGCCCCAGCATTTT.

This clone turned up a few times. This sequence joins TRBV18 and TRBJ1-6, with 9 bases aligning to TRBD1. The CDR3 sequence is 17 residues long. Germline values: CDR1 KGHSH, CDR2 LQKENI. V lost 3 bases to trimming and J lost 10 bases; unmatched junction nucleotides: 13. The CDR3: CASSPSRDRALGSPLHF. As DNA, the CDR3 is TGTGCCAGCTCACCGTCCCGGGACAGGGCATTAGGCTCACCCCTCCACTTT.

A single count supports this clone. The V and J genes are TRBV11-2 and TRBJ1-2, with 8 bases lining up with TRBD1. This CDR3 has 13 amino acids. J lost 4 bases, V lost 7 bases, and 5 bases had no gene match. Germline V gives CDR1 SGHAT, CDR2 FQNNGV. The CDR3 region has the DNA TGTGCCAGCACCGTGACAGGGGCCTATGGCTACACCTTC. This gives the protein CASTVTGAYGYTF. Full variable domain (rest looked up from reference TRBV11-2 and TRBJ1-2): EAGVAQSPRYKIIEKRQSVAFWCNPISGHATLYWYQQILGQGPKLLIQFQNNGVVDDSQLPKDRFSAERLKGVDSTLKIQPAKLEDSAVYLCASTVTGAYGYTFGSGTRLTVV.